The 18 T cell receptor beta chains below were found in one sample sequenced in a study of shared clonotypes between healthy human individuals. The method was immunoSEQ multiplex PCR; TCRdb's version includes in-frame clones alone and lacks a portion of them. The sample holds approximately 940,000 clones, around 80% seen once. Input material: memory CD4+ T cells sorted from blood. Described subset: CD45RA-negative fraction. All receptors come from a man younger than 30 in good health.

The genes are TRBV11-2 and TRBJ2-5; tentative D call: TRBD1 (6 bases). V lost 9 bases and J lost 1, with 15 bases in between. The CDR3 length is 14 residues. Per germline, CDR1 SGHAT and CDR2 FQNNGV. The DNA of the CDR3 is TGTGCCAGTGCAACGGGACAACCCCAAGAGACCCAGTACTTC. Amino acid sequence: CASATGQPQETQYF.

The chain combines TRBV4-1 with TRBJ1-6; TRBD1 matches at 7 bases. With V trimmed by 5 bases and J by 8 bases, 9 bases remained unmatched. The CDR3 has 15 amino acids. CDR1 and CDR2 from the germline V gene are MGHRA and YSYEKL. Written as DNA, the CDR3 is TGCGCCAGCAGCTCCCAGACAGGGTCCTATTCACCCCTCCACTTT. It specifies CASSSQTGSYSPLHF.

This clone was observed many times. This sequence joins TRBV7-9 and TRBJ2-7; D gene unclear. The germline V gene has CDR1 SEHNR and CDR2 FQNEAQ (reference sequence). The V end lost 5 bases, the J end lost 7 bases, and 9 bases lay between the germline ends. The CDR3 is made up of 11 amino acids. CDR3: CASSPVREQYF. The CDR3 DNA sequence: TGTGCCAGCAGCCCCGTGAGGGAGCAGTACTTC.

J is TRBJ1-1 and V is TRBV18; D gene ambiguous. The V end was cut by 3 bases, the J end by 1 base, with 9 bases between. The germline V gene has CDR1 KGHSH and CDR2 LQKENI. There are 14 residues in the CDR3. The DNA of the CDR3 is TGTGCCAGCTCACCTGGGGTCCGGAACACTGAAGCTTTCTTT. Its protein is CASSPGVRNTEAFF.

The table lists this clone with a count of one. The chain joins TRBV6-6 to TRBJ2-7; D perhaps matches TRBD2 (5 bases). Trimming removed 2 bases from V and 4 bases from J, with 6 bases in between. The CDR3 covers 12 residues. Germline CDR1 reads MNHNY; CDR2 reads SVGAGI (reference sequence). The CDR3 reads CASSYEGYEQYF. In DNA, the CDR3 is TGTGCCAGCAGTTACGAGGGATACGAGCAGTACTTC.

The rearrangement uses TRBV5-4 and TRBJ2-3, with 12 positions matching TRBD2. The length of the CDR3 is 15 residues. V lost 2 bases and J lost 3; bases outside the gene matches: 1. The germline V gene encodes CDR1 SGHNT and CDR2 YYREEE (reference sequence). The CDR3 bases are TGTGCCAGCAGCTTCGGACTAGCGGGGACAGATACGCAGTATTTT. It encodes CASSFGLAGTDTQYF.

The chain links TRBV18 to TRBJ2-7, with D maybe TRBD2 (7 bases). The CDR3 extends over 17 amino acids. Germline assignment: CDR1 KGHSH and CDR2 LQKENI. V lost 3 bases to trimming and J lost 7 bases, with 25 bases between them. The CDR3 is CASSPAGAGRKNDEQYF. DNA for the CDR3: TGTGCCAGCTCACCGGCGGGGGCCGGCAGGAAAAACGATGAGCAGTACTTC.

The CDR3 is CASSDGPLQPQHF. The CDR3 DNA reads as TGTGCCAGCAGTGACGGTCCCCTTCAGCCCCAGCATTTT. The rearrangement joins TRBV6-1 to TRBJ1-5, with D unclear. Germline loops: CDR1 MNHNS, CDR2 SASEGT. This CDR3 contains 13 residues. With 3 bases removed from V and 6 bases from J, the gap between germline ends came to 9 bases.

The CDR3 DNA is TGCGCCAGCAGCTTGGCCTTTGGCGGCTACGAGCAGTACTTC. As protein: CASSLAFGGYEQYF. The rearrangement uses TRBV5-1 and TRBJ2-7; the D is unclear. This CDR3 has 14 residues. The V gene's germline CDR1 is SGHRS and CDR2 YFSETQ. V was cut by 0 bases and J by 3 bases, with 10 bases left in between.

The chain employs TRBV5-1 and TRBJ2-1; 9 nucleotides match TRBD1. The CDR3 loop spans 16 amino acids. CDR1 and CDR2 (germline): SGHRS, YFSETQ. Trimming took 1 base from V and 6 from J; bases not matched to a gene: 8. In DNA, the CDR3 is TGCGCCAGCAGCTTGAGACCGGGACAGGGTTTCAATGAGCAGTTCTTC. Translation gives CASSLRPGQGFNEQFF.

V and J are TRBV6-5 and TRBJ1-1; 8 nucleotides line up with TRBD1. The CDR3 has 14 residues. V was pared by 4 bases and J by 5 bases, with 6 bases of the junction left unmatched. Germline V CDR1 and CDR2: MNHEY, SVGAGI. The chain's CDR3 is CASSSDRVVTEAFF. DNA of the CDR3: TGTGCCAGCAGTTCGGACAGGGTGGTAACTGAAGCTTTCTTT.

CDR3 coding DNA: TGTGCCAGCAGCCGGTGGGGCCCCAACCCAGATACGCAGTATTTT. Protein product: CASSRWGPNPDTQYF. The genes are TRBV28 and TRBJ2-3, with TRBD1 as a possible D gene (5 bases). The CDR3 runs to 15 residues. Germline CDR1 and CDR2: MDHEN and SYDVKM. The ends were cut back, 6 bases at V and 4 bases at J, with 17 bases in the middle.

This rearrangement joins TRBV5-1 to TRBJ2-7; the match to TRBD1 covers 10 bases. Trimming at V came to 4 bases and at J to 5 bases, leaving 9 bases not matched to a gene. This CDR3 comprises 15 residues. Germline CDR1 is SGHRS and CDR2 is YFSETQ. CDR3 in DNA: TGCGCCAGCAGCCGCTCGACAGGGGGCGAGAACGAGCAGTACTTC. It is translated as CASSRSTGGENEQYF.

As to this clone: The sample contains more than one DNA sequence encoding this CDR3. The chain links TRBV28 to TRBJ1-5; no definite D call. V was pared by 5 bases and J by 4 bases, with 9 bases between. Germline V gives CDR1 MDHEN, CDR2 SYDVKM. CDR3 length equals 13 residues. CDR3 sequence reads: CASSTSRNQPQHF. The CDR3, as DNA: TGTGCCAGCAGTACCAGTCGGAATCAGCCCCAGCATTTT.

This clone was seen a few times. The chain is built from TRBV7-2 and TRBJ1-1; TRBD1 is a possible D gene (5 bases). Trimming left V 4 bases short and J 5 bases short, with 17 bases between. Germline values: CDR1 SGHTA, CDR2 FQGNSA. This CDR3 contains 15 residues. This CDR3 reads CASSSIMGVRTEAFF. The CDR3 nucleotides are TGTGCCAGCAGCTCAATAATGGGGGTCCGAACTGAAGCTTTCTTT.

The chain carries TRBV25-1 and TRBJ2-7; 10 positions match TRBD1. Looked up from germline, CDR1 is MGHDK and CDR2 is SYGVNS. CDR3 length equals 17 residues. The V segment lost 4 bases and the J segment 5 bases; nucleotides outside the gene matches: 14. CDR3 DNA: TGTGCCAGCAGTGGACCTAACCGTCGACAGGGGGCCAACGAGCAGTACTTC. It encodes CASSGPNRRQGANEQYF.

The chain combines TRBV18 with TRBJ1-2; 10 bases are shared with TRBD1. J lost 4 bases, V lost 1 base, and 9 bases had no gene match. This CDR3 is built from 17 residues. The V gene's germline CDR1 is KGHSH and CDR2 LQKENI. CDR3 DNA: TGTGCCAGCTCACCACGTCTGGACAGGGGGGCTGGCTATGGCTACACCTTC. This encodes CASSPRLDRGAGYGYTF. The full variable domain, completed using reference TRBV18 and TRBJ1-2, is NAGVMQNPRHLVRRRGQEARLRCSPMKGHSHVYWYRQLPEEGLKFMVYLQKENIIDESGMPKERFSAEFPKEGPSILRIQQVVRGDSAAYFCASSPRLDRGAGYGYTFGSGTRLTVV.

The chain uses TRBV10-1 and TRBJ2-5; possible D gene TRBD1, 5 bases. The germline CDR1 and CDR2 sequences are WNHNN and SYGVQD (reference sequence). Trimming removed 4 bases from V and 1 base from J, with 7 bases in between. The CDR3 runs 13 residues. CDR3 residues: CASSGRAQETQYF. In DNA form, the CDR3 reads TGCGCCAGCAGTGGCAGGGCCCAAGAGACCCAGTACTTC.